One sample yielded the 14 T cell receptor beta chains listed below, sequenced in a study of blood T cells in healthy people across ages. For the second PCR, which ran for about 7 to 12 cycles, a sample-barcoded 5' primer and a J-beta primer mix were used. TCRdb analysed the 5' RACE reads with MiXCR anew, one entry per CDR3 protein. The repertoire holds about 970,000 distinct CDR3 sequences, with about 53% as singletons. Sequenced input: blood. All receptors derive from a woman aged 60-75 years in good health.

V gene TRBV30 combines with J gene TRBJ2-3; 10 bases fit TRBD2. Trimming cost V 0 bases and J 3 bases; bases outside gene matches: 3. The CDR3 is made up of 15 amino acids. Germline CDR1 and CDR2: GTSNPN and SVGIG (reference sequence). The DNA for the CDR3 is TGTGCCTGGAGTGTACTAGCGGGAAGAACAGATACGCAGTATTTT. Protein sequence: CAWSVLAGRTDTQYF.

This clonotype was seen only a few times. The V gene is TRBV5-6, the J gene TRBJ2-7; perhaps TRBD1 as D (6 bases). The germline V gene has CDR1 SGHDT and CDR2 YYEEEE. The germline V and J ends were trimmed by 4 bases and 3 bases, with 20 bases remaining between them. There are 16 residues in the CDR3. The CDR3 nucleotides are TGTGCCAGCAGCCCAAGTACCGGGACAAAAGACTACGAGCAGTACTTC. Residues: CASSPSTGTKDYEQYF.

This clonotype was found a few times. Written as DNA, the CDR3 is TGTGCCATCAGGGGGACTAGCGAGAGAGATACGCAGTATTTT. This sequence encodes CAIRGTSERDTQYF. The chain recombines TRBV10-3 with TRBJ2-3; 10 positions agree with TRBD2. Germline CDR1 reads ENHRY; CDR2 reads SYGVKD. This CDR3 has 14 amino acids. Germline trimming cut 6 bases from V and 5 bases from J; bases unmatched to any gene: 5.

The chain employs TRBV6-2 or TRBV6-3 and TRBJ2-1; 10 positions agree with TRBD2. Trimming took 6 bases from V and 5 from J; bases not matched to a gene: 7. The CDR3 totals 15 residues. CDR1 MNHEY and CDR2 SVGEGT come from the germline V gene. The CDR3 coding sequence is TGTGCCAGCAGCTCTAGCGGGAGTTTCAACAATGAGCAGTTCTTC. Amino acid sequence: CASSSSGSFNNEQFF.

V gene TRBV20-1 combines with J gene TRBJ2-3; D gene unclear. Between the trimmed V and J ends, which lost 4 bases and 2 bases, there was a span of 7 bases. Germline V CDR1 and CDR2: DFQATT, SNEGSKA (reference sequence). The CDR3 loop spans 12 amino acids. The CDR3 sequence: CSAKQNTDTQYF. DNA of the CDR3: TGCAGTGCTAAACAGAACACAGATACGCAGTATTTT.

The rearrangement joins TRBV28 to TRBJ2-7; maybe TRBD2 (6 bases). Germline V lookup: CDR1 MDHEN, CDR2 SYDVKM. The V end lost 8 bases, the J end lost 3 bases, and 14 bases lay between the germline ends. The CDR3 extends over 13 amino acids. In nucleotides, the CDR3 is TGTGCCAGCCGTCCCCCGGGGGTCTACGAGCAGTACTTC. Its protein product is CASRPPGVYEQYF.

V gene TRBV28 combines with J gene TRBJ2-7; D is uncertain. This CDR3 contains 14 residues. V was trimmed by 3 bases and J by 2 bases, leaving 11 bases between them. Per the germline V gene, CDR1 is MDHEN and CDR2 is SYDVKM. The CDR3 nucleotides read TGTGCCAGCAGTTTGCCCTTAGGGACCTACGAGCAGTACTTC. This codes for CASSLPLGTYEQYF. Supplemented by reference TRBV28 and TRBJ2-7, the full variable domain reads DVKVTQSSRYLVKRTGEKVFLECVQDMDHENMFWYRQDPGLGLRLIYFSYDVKMKEKGDIPEGYSVSREKKERFSLILESASTNQTSMYLCASSLPLGTYEQYFGPGTRLTVT.

The CDR3, as DNA: TGTGCCAGCAGCTTACGGGCAGGGATGGACGAGCAGTACTTC. Its translation: CASSLRAGMDEQYF. V gene TRBV7-2 combines with J gene TRBJ2-1; maybe TRBD1 (5 bases). The closer fit of TRBJ2-7 to the DNA end suggests the J call may be wrong. CDR1 SGHTA and CDR2 FQGNSA come from the germline V gene. The CDR3 sequence is 14 residues long.

The V and J genes are TRBV29-1 and TRBJ1-2; 8 bases match TRBD1. Germline lookup yields CDR1 SQVTM and CDR2 ANQGSEA. Losses at the gene ends were 5 bases for V and 10 bases for J; bases not matched to a gene: 9. The CDR3 extends over 12 amino acids. In DNA, the CDR3 is TGCAGCGTTTCCCCTGGACAGGGCGTCTACACCTTC. This translates into CSVSPGQGVYTF.

V and J are TRBV29-1 and TRBJ2-1; 12 nucleotides match TRBD2. The DNA end is a closer match to TRBJ2-7, so the J assignment may be wrong. In germline, CDR1 is SQVTM, CDR2 ANQGSEA. This CDR3 is built from 18 residues. CDR3 sequence reads: CSVRGLAGNDGPYNEQYF. In DNA form, the CDR3 reads TGCAGCGTTCGGGGACTAGCGGGTAACGATGGCCCCTACAATGAGCAGTACTTC.

Only a few counts were recorded for this clonotype. The J gene is TRBJ1-5, the V gene TRBV4-2; a possible D gene is TRBD1 (5 bases). The CDR3 has 15 residues. V was shortened by 3 bases and J by 3 bases, with 12 bases between the two germline ends. Germline-derived CDR1 and CDR2 are LGHNA and YNFKEQ. The CDR3 nucleotides read TGTGCCAGCAGCCAGCCGGGACTGGACAATCAGCCCCAGCATTTT. Its translation is CASSQPGLDNQPQHF.

The rearrangement uses TRBV5-1 and TRBJ2-2; D perhaps matches TRBD2 (6 bases). The CDR3 covers 16 residues. Germline V lookup: CDR1 SGHRS, CDR2 YFSETQ. V shed 0 bases and J shed 6 bases, with 15 bases lying between them. The CDR3 DNA follows: TGCGCCAGCAGCTTGGGTTTAGCGGAGATGGCCGGGGAGCTGTTTTTT. Its translation: CASSLGLAEMAGELFF.

The V call is TRBV7-8, the J call TRBJ2-7; no firm D call. The closer fit of TRBJ2-5 to the DNA end suggests the J call may be wrong. Germline-derived CDR1 and CDR2 are SGHVS and FQNEAQ. The CDR3 totals 15 residues. In DNA form, the CDR3 reads TGTGCCAGCAGCAGAAAGCTGTATGGGGAAGAGACCCAGTACTTC. Its protein product is CASSRKLYGEETQYF.

V usage is TRBV5-5 and J usage is TRBJ1-4, with 10 bases that match TRBD1. This CDR3 is built from 14 residues. Germline trimming cut 3 bases from V and 7 bases from J; bases unmatched to any gene: 3. Germline V gene sequence: CDR1 SGHKS, CDR2 YYEKEE (reference sequence). CDR3: CASSSGQGIEKLFF. The CDR3 DNA reads TGTGCCAGCAGCTCGGGACAGGGGATTGAAAAACTGTTTTTT.